The rows below give T cell receptor beta chains drawn from one sample of a study of T cell changes during pregnancy in multiple sclerosis. Sequencing used immunoSEQ multiplex PCR; TCRdb keeps in-frame clones, though not all of them. The table includes approximately 83,000 clones, over 85% detected once. This sample comprised peripheral blood, obtained in the first trimester of pregnancy. The receptors come from a female donor with multiple sclerosis, enrolled in a pregnancy study. Each CDR3 is given with its conserved first and last residue. D genes are given only for firm matches. Not all rows give a size; the values are once, few, many and, for expanded clones, a class.

TRBD1,TRBV5-6,TRBJ1-4,.,TGTGCCAGCACCCAGGGGGGCGACAGCCATAATGAAAAACTGTTTTTT,CASTQGGDSHNEKLFF
.,TRBV29-1,TRBJ2-7,.,TGCAGCGTTTCGGACGGACTGAGCCTCTACGAGCAGTACTTC,CSVSDGLSLYEQYF
TRBD1,TRBV4-1,TRBJ2-1,.,TGCGCCAGCAGCCCAGTAGGACAGGGGGGTAATGAGCAGTTCTTC,CASSPVGQGGNEQFF
TRBD1,TRBV6-1,TRBJ1-1,.,TGTGCCAGCAGTGAACTGGACAGGGCTACTGAAGCTTTCTTT,CASSELDRATEAFF
.,TRBV30,TRBJ1-5,.,TGTGCCTGGAGTTCAGGGTTGGATCAGCCCCAGCATTTT,CAWSSGLDQPQHF
.,TRBV27,TRBJ1-5,.,TGTGCCAGCAGTTTTGTAATCAATCAGCCCCAGCATTTT,CASSFVINQPQHF
.,TRBV2,TRBJ2-1,.,TGTGCCAGCGTCAGGGCTGGCCAGGGGATTGGTGAGCAGTTCTTC,CASVRAGQGIGEQFF
TRBD2,TRBV19,TRBJ2-1,.,TGTGCCAGTACCCAAAGCGGGGGGATGAACAATGAGCAGTTCTTC,CASTQSGGMNNEQFF
.,TRBV27,TRBJ2-1,.,TGTGCCAGCACCTCGGTTGCTTGGGGACACACCTACAATGAGCAGTTCTTC,CASTSVAWGHTYNEQFF
.,TRBV2,TRBJ1-2,.,TGTGCCAGCAGTGAAGCGCGTTTCGGTTACACCTTC,CASSEARFGYTF
.,TRBV7-9,TRBJ1-6,few,TGTGCCAGCAGCTCCTACGGGGGGTTTTGGAACTCACCCCTCCACTTT,CASSSYGGFWNSPLHF
TRBD1,TRBV5-1,TRBJ1-3,.,TGCGCCAGCAGCGGGACCGGGACAGCTAAAGTACCAAACACCATATATTTT,CASSGTGTAKVPNTIYF
.,TRBV7-3,TRBJ2-2,.,TGTGCCAGCAGCGCGACTAACACCGGGGAGCTGTTTTTT,CASSATNTGELFF
.,TRBV15,TRBJ2-7,.,TGTGCCACCAGCAGAGGCCTAGACCTTGACGAGCAGTACTTC,CATSRGLDLDEQYF
.,TRBV9,TRBJ2-7,.,TGTGCCAGCAGCGTAGGTTCCGGGAACGAGCAGTACTTC,CASSVGSGNEQYF
.,TRBV6-6,TRBJ2-1,.,TGTGCCAGCAGTTACTCGGACAGTGAGCAGTTCTTC,CASSYSDSEQFF
.,TRBV7-9,TRBJ2-1,.,TGTGCCACTCCGGGCGGGGACGAGCAGTTCTTC,CATPGGDEQFF
.,TRBV14,TRBJ2-5,.,TGTGCCAGCAGCCAAGTCAGGCCCACACAAGAGACCCAGTACTTC,CASSQVRPTQETQYF
TRBD2,TRBV5-1,TRBJ2-5,.,TGCGCCAGCAGTTCCGGGGGGGCCGGAGAGACCCAGTACTTC,CASSSGGAGETQYF